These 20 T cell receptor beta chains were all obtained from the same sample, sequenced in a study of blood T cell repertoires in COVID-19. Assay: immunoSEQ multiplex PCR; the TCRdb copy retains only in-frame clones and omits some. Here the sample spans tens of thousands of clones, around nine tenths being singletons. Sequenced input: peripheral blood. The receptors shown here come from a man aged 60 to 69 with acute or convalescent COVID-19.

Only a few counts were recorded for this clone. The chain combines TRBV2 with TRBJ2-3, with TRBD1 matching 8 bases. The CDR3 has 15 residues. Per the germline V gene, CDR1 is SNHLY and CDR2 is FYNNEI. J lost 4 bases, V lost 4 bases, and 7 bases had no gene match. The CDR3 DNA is TGTGCCAGCAGTGTGACAGGGGTCGAGGCAGATACGCAGTATTTT. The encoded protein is CASSVTGVEADTQYF.

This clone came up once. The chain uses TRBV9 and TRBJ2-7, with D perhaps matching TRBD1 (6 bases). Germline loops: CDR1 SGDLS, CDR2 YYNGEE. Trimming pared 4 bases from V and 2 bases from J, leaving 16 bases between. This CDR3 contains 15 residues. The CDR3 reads CASSQTAGVTYEQYF. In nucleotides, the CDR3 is TGTGCCAGCAGCCAGACCGCAGGGGTGACCTACGAGCAGTACTTC.

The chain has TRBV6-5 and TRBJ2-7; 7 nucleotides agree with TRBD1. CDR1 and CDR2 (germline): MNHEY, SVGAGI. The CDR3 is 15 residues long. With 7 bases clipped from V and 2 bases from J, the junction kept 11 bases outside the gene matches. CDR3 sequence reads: CASTPSGTAPYEQYF. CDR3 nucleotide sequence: TGTGCCAGCACCCCGTCCGGGACAGCCCCCTACGAGCAGTACTTC.

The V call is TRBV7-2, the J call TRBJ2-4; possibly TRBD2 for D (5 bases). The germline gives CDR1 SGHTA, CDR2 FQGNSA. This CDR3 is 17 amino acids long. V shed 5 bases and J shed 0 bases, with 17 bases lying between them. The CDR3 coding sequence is TGTGCCAGCAGCACACCCGGGGAACGGAGAGCCAAAAACATTCAGTACTTC. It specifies CASSTPGERRAKNIQYF.

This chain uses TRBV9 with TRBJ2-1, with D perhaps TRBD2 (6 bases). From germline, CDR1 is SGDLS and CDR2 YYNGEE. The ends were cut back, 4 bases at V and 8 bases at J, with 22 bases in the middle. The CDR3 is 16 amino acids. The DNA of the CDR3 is TGTGCCAGCAGCTCCCCCTCGGGACTTATCCTCCATGAGCAGTTCTTC. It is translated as CASSSPSGLILHEQFF.

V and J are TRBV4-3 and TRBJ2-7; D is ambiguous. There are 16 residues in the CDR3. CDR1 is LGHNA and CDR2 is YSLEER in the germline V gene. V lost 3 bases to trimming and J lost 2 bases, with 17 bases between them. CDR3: CASSQAPGPSTYEQYF. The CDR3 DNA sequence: TGCGCCAGCAGCCAGGCCCCGGGTCCTAGTACCTACGAGCAGTACTTC.

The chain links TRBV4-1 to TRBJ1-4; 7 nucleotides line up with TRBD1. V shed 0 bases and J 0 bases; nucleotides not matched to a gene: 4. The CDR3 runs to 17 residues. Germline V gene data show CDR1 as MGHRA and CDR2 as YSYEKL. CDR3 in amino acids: CASSQDRQGATNEKLFF. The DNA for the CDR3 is TGCGCCAGCAGCCAAGATCGGCAGGGGGCAACTAATGAAAAACTGTTTTTT.

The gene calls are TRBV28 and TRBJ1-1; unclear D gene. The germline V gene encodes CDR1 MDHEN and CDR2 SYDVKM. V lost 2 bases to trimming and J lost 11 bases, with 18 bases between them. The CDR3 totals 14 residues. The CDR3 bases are TGTGCCAGCAGTTTACCAGTCCCGATACACCTCGCTTTCTTT. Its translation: CASSLPVPIHLAFF.

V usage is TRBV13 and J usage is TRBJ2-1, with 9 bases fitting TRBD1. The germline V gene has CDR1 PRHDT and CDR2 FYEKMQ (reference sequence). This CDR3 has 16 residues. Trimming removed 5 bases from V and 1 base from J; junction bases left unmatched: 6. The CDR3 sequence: CASSGVGTGSYNEQFF. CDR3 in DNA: TGTGCCAGCAGCGGTGTAGGGACAGGGTCCTACAATGAGCAGTTCTTC.

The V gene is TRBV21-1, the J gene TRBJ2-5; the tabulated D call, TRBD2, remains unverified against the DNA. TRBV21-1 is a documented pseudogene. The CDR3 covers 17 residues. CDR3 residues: CASDVCRGGPIQETQYF. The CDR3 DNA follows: TGTGCCAGCGACGTATGTAGGGGAGGGCCGATCCAAGAGACCCAGTACTTC.

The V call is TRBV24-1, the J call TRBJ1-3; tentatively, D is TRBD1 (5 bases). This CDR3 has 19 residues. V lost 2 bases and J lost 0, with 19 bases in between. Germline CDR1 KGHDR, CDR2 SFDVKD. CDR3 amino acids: CATSDSPSRRDSSGNTIYF. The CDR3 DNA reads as TGTGCCACCAGTGATTCACCCTCCCGCAGGGATTCCTCTGGAAACACCATATATTTT.

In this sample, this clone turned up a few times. The CDR3 DNA sequence: TGTGCCACCAGCAGAGATCCCCGCCCGGAGGATGAGCAGTTCTTC. Translation: CATSRDPRPEDEQFF. The V and J genes are TRBV15 and TRBJ2-1; D is possibly TRBD2 (5 bases). This CDR3 contains 15 residues. Between the trimmed V and J ends, which lost 0 bases and 8 bases, there was a span of 14 bases. Germline values: CDR1 LNHNV, CDR2 YYDKDF (reference sequence).

CDR3: CASSPKRRLAGSSYEQYF. CDR3 sequence (DNA): TGTGCCAGCAGCCCCAAGAGGCGACTAGCGGGGAGCTCCTACGAGCAGTACTTC. V gene TRBV11-2 combines with J gene TRBJ2-7; TRBD2 matches at 11 bases. The CDR3 has 18 residues. V gave up 5 bases and J gave up 0 bases; unmatched junction bases: 12. Germline lookup yields CDR1 SGHAT and CDR2 FQNNGV.

CDR3 loop: CASGYPGYEQYF. In DNA form, the CDR3 reads TGTGCTAGTGGTTACCCGGGCTACGAGCAGTACTTC. The J gene is TRBJ2-7, the V gene TRBV12-5; D unclear. Germline V CDR1 and CDR2: LGHNT, FRNRAP. With 4 bases removed from V and 3 bases from J, the gap between germline ends came to 7 bases. The CDR3 sequence is 12 residues long.

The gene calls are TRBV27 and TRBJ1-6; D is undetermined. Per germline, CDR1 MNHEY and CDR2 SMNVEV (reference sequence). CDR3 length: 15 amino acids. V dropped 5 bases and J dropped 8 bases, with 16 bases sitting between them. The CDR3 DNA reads TGTGCCAGCAGTCCGGCCTCCGGGGTCGATTCACCCCTCCACTTT. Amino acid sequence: CASSPASGVDSPLHF.

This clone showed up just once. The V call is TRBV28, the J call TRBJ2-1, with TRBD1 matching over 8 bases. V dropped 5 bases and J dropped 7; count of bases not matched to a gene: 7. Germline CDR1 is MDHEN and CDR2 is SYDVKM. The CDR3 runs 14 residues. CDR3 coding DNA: TGTGCCAGCAGTGAGCCAGGGGGCGGGAATGAGCAGTTCTTC. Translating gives CASSEPGGGNEQFF. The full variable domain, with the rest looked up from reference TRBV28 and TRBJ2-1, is DVKVTQSSRYLVKRTGEKVFLECVQDMDHENMFWYRQDPGLGLRLIYFSYDVKMKEKGDIPEGYSVSREKKERFSLILESASTNQTSMYLCASSEPGGGNEQFFGPGTRLTVL.

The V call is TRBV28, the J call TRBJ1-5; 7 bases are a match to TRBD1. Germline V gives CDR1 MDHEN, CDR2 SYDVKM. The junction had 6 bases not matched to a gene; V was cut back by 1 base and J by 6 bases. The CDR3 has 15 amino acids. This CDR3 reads CASSLSQGGGQPQHF. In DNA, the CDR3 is TGTGCCAGCAGTTTATCCCAGGGGGGAGGTCAGCCCCAGCATTTT.

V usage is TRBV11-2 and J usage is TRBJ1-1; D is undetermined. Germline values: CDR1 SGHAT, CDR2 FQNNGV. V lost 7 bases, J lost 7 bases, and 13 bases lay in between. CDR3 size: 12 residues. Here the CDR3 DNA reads TGTGCCAGCACCGTTTCTGCGGGTGAAGCTTTCTTT. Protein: CASTVSAGEAFF. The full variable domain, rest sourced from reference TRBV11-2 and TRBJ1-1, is EAGVAQSPRYKIIEKRQSVAFWCNPISGHATLYWYQQILGQGPKLLIQFQNNGVVDDSQLPKDRFSAERLKGVDSTLKIQPAKLEDSAVYLCASTVSAGEAFFGQGTRLTVV.

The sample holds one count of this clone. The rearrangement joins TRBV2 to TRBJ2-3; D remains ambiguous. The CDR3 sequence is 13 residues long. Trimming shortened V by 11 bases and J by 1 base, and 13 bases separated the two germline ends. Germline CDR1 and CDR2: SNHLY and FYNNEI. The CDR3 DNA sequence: TGTGCCGGTTCCAGCGACGGCACAGATACGCAGTATTTT. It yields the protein CAGSSDGTDTQYF.

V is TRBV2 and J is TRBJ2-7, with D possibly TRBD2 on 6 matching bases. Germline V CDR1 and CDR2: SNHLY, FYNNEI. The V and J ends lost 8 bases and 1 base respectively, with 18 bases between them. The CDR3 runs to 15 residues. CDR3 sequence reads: CASHREGGVSYEQYF. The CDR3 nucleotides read TGTGCCAGCCACCGAGAAGGAGGGGTATCCTACGAGCAGTACTTC. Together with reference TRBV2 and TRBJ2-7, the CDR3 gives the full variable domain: EPEVTQTPSHQVTQMGQEVILRCVPISNHLYFYWYRQILGQKVEFLVSFYNNEISEKSEIFDDQFSVERPDGSNFTLKIRSTKLEDSAMYFCASHREGGVSYEQYFGPGTRLTVT.